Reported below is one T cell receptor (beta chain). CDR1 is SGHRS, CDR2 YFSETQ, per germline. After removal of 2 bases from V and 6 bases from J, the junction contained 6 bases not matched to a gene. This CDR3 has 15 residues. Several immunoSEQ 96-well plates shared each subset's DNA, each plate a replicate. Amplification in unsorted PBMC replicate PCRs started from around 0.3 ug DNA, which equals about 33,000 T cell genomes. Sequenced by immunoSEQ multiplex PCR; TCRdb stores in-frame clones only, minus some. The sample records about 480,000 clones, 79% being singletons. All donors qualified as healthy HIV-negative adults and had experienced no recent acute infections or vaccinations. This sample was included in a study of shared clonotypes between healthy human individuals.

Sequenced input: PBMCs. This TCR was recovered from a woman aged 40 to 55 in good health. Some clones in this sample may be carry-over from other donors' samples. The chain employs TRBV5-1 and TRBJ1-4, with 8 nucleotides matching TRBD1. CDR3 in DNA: TGCGCCAGCAGCTTACGACAGGGGAGGGATGAAAAACTGTTTTTT. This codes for CASSLRQGRDEKLFF.